This TCR beta chain stems from a study of T cell responses to AZD1222 COVID-19 vaccine. Only in-frame clones appear in the TCRdb table, and some are missing; sequencing was by immunoSEQ multiplex PCR. The sample lists 110,000 or so clones; just over 90% were seen once. Losses at the gene ends were 3 bases for V and 0 bases for J; bases not matched to a gene: 4. This CDR3 has 17 residues. Germline V gives CDR1 SNHLY, CDR2 FYNNEI. Whole-study results and caveats: Just a handful of AZD1222 recipients tested seropositive at baseline. The study found vaccine-associated CD4 TCRs spanning spike, dominant at 160-218 and 743-854. The study sampled repertoires only after the peak T cell response.

On this clone: Its antigen is unknown.

The TCR originated in an adult in good health. The sample here was peripheral blood, taken on day 0 of AZD1222 vaccination. V is TRBV2 and J is TRBJ2-6, with TRBD1 matching over 8 bases. For the CDR3, the DNA is TGTGCCAGCAGTGAGGGGACAGGTCCCTCTGGGGCCAACGTCCTGACTTTC. It yields the protein CASSEGTGPSGANVLTF.